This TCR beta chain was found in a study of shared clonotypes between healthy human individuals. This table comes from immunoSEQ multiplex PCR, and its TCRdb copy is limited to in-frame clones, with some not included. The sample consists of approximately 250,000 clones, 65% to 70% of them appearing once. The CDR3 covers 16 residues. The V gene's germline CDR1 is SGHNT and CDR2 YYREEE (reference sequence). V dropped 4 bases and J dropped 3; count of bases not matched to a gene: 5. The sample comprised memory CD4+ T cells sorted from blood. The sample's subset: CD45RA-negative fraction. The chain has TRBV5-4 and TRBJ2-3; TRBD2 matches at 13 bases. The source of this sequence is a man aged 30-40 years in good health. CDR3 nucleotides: TGTGCCAGCAGCCGGACTAGCGGGAGTCGGACAGATACGCAGTATTTT. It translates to CASSRTSGSRTDTQYF.